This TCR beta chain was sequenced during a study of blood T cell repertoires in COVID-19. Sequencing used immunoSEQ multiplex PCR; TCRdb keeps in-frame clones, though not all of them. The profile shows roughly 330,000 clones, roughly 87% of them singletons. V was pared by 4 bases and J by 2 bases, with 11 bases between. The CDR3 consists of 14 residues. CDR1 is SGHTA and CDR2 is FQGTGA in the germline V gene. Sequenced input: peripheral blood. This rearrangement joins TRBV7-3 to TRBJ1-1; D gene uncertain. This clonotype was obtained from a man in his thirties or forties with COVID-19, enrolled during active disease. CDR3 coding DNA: TGTGCCAGCAGCTGGGGAGGAGAAAACACTGAAGCTTTCTTT. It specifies CASSWGGENTEAFF.